Shown below are 6 T cell receptor beta chains from a single sample sequenced in a study of T cells after yellow fever vaccination. Each CDR3 protein gets one entry after TCRdb re-called the 5' RACE reads with MiXCR. The sample carries roughly 96,000 distinct CDR3 sequences, 8.9% recorded once. The specimen comprised CD8+ T cells not binding an NS4B(214-222) dextramer, sorted from PBMCs, sampled more than 14 days after the first yellow fever vaccination. Receptors were obtained from a man aged 18 to 35 who received the YFV17D yellow fever vaccine.

This chain joins TRBV20-1 and TRBJ2-7, with 9 bases fitting TRBD2. The CDR3 sequence is 19 residues long. Per the germline V gene, CDR1 is DFQATT and CDR2 is SNEGSKA (reference sequence). Trimming at V came to 2 bases and at J to 2 bases, leaving 19 bases not matched to a gene. The CDR3 reads CSARLSLGGGAVGAYEQYF. The CDR3 nucleotides are TGCAGTGCTAGACTAAGTCTTGGCGGGGGGGCCGTGGGCGCCTACGAGCAGTACTTC.

The chain combines TRBV20-1 with TRBJ1-2; unclear D gene. This CDR3 comprises 12 residues. Germline-derived CDR1 and CDR2 are DFQATT and SNEGSKA (reference sequence). V lost 6 bases and J lost 4, with 12 bases in between. CDR3 residues: CSASGEVYGYTF. The CDR3, as DNA: TGCAGTGCGAGCGGAGAGGTCTATGGCTACACCTTC.

This clonotype has at least ten counts. Here the CDR3 DNA reads TGTGCCAGCAGCTTAGGACGGGGAGAATCGCCAAACAATGAGCAGTTCTTC. Translation gives CASSLGRGESPNNEQFF. The V call is TRBV7-9, the J call TRBJ2-1, with D perhaps matching TRBD2 (5 bases). Trimming took off 1 base at V and 5 bases at J, with 18 bases between the two ends. Germline loops: CDR1 SEHNR, CDR2 FQNEAQ (reference sequence). This CDR3 comprises 17 residues.

This clonotype appeared a few times. The genes are TRBV4-1 and TRBJ2-5; TRBD1 aligns across 10 bases. The germline CDR1 and CDR2 sequences are MGHRA and YSYEKL. The CDR3 runs to 17 residues. J lost 1 base, V lost 1 base, and 6 bases had no gene match. CDR3 in amino acids: CASSQVGTGDTQETQYF. CDR3 coding DNA: TGCGCCAGCAGCCAAGTAGGGACAGGGGACACCCAAGAGACCCAGTACTTC.

This clonotype appeared a few times. The gene calls are TRBV5-4 and TRBJ2-1; D is perhaps TRBD1 (6 bases). Between the trimmed V and J ends, which lost 7 bases and 7 bases, there was a span of 18 bases. The CDR3 is 14 amino acids. Germline loops: CDR1 SGHNT, CDR2 YYREEE (reference sequence). For the CDR3, the DNA is TGTGCCAGCTTTTTCGGCCCAGGGGAGAATGAGCAGTTCTTC. This encodes CASFFGPGENEQFF.

V is TRBV11-2 and J is TRBJ2-1; the match to TRBD1 covers 8 bases. The CDR3 extends over 18 amino acids. Germline CDR1 and CDR2: SGHAT and FQNNGV. V lost 5 bases and J lost 8; bases outside the gene matches: 20. In DNA, the CDR3 is TGTGCCAGCAGCCCCCAGTTCTCACAGGGGGTACAGAGGGATGAGCAGTTCTTC. It codes for CASSPQFSQGVQRDEQFF.